Listed below are T cell receptor beta chains from one sample, sequenced in a study of T cells in Graves' hyperthyroidism and ophthalmopathy. From the multiplex PCR reads, TCRdb called clonotypes with MiXCR, one entry per CDR3 protein. This sample carries under 700,000 distinct CDR3 sequences, roughly a sixth of them seen once, and the ten largest clones take 15% to 20%. The sequencing sample was made of blood. All receptors come from a woman younger than 35 with Graves' hyperthyroidism. Both conserved end residues are part of each CDR3. A D gene is named only where the DNA matches it firmly. Size is stated for part of the rows, as once, few or many counts, or as a class when the clone is expanded.

-	-	TRBJ2-7	TRBV4-2	TGTGCCAGCAGCCAAGTGGGGGGGCTAGGCGAGCAGTACTTC	CASSQVGGLGEQYF
few	-	TRBJ1-6	TRBV20-1	TGCAGTGCTAGGAACAGCTTGGGTAATTCACCCCTCCACTTT	CSARNSLGNSPLHF
-	-	TRBJ2-2	TRBV29-1	TGCAGCGTTGAAGAGAGGCGCGAGTCGGCCGGGGAGCTGTTTTTT	CSVEERRESAGELFF
few	-	TRBJ1-5	TRBV12-3/TRBV12-4	TGTGCCAGCAGTTTAGTTCCAGACAATCAGCCCCAGCATTTT	CASSLVPDNQPQHF
few	TRBD1	TRBJ1-6	TRBV6-2/TRBV6-3	TGTGCCAGCAGTTGCTCGGGACAGCCGACCTATTCACCCCTCCACTTT	CASSCSGQPTYSPLHF
many	-	TRBJ1-2	TRBV12-3/TRBV12-4	TGTGCCAGCAGTCCTTGGGGTGGCTATGGCTACACCTTC	CASSPWGGYGYTF
-	TRBD2	TRBJ2-7	TRBV6-1	TGTGCCAGCAGTCGTCGGACTAGCGACTACGAGCAGTACTTC	CASSRRTSDYEQYF
many	TRBD2	TRBJ2-7	TRBV5-1	TGCGCCAGCAGCTTGGGACCCCCGGGACTAGTGATCTACGAGCAGTACTTC	CASSLGPPGLVIYEQYF
-	-	TRBJ2-1	TRBV20-1	TGCAGTGCTAGATCAGACTACAATGAGCAGTTCTTC	CSARSDYNEQFF
many	-	TRBJ2-7	TRBV6-1	TGTGCCAGCAGTGAACTTGACAGCTTAGCCTACGAGCAGTACTTC	CASSELDSLAYEQYF
few	-	TRBJ1-4	TRBV12-3/TRBV12-4	TGTGCCAGCAGTTTAGGAAACTCGGCCAATGAAAAACTGTTTTTT	CASSLGNSANEKLFF
-	TRBD1	TRBJ1-3	TRBV7-9	TGTGCCAGCAGTCGTCAGGGGGCAGGGGTCTCTGGAAACACCATATATTTT	CASSRQGAGVSGNTIYF
-	-	TRBJ1-6	TRBV19	TGTGCCAGTAGTCTAAGGGCCGACGTAGGGAATTCACCCCTCCACTTT	CASSLRADVGNSPLHF
few	-	TRBJ1-2	TRBV6-1	TGTGTTGGGGGGCTAGCTAACTATGGCTACACCTTC	CVGGLANYGYTF
-	TRBD1	TRBJ1-3	TRBV4-3	TGCGCCAGCAGTGAAGGGGGCACTGGAAACACCATATATTTT	CASSEGGTGNTIYF
few	TRBD1	TRBJ2-3	TRBV7-2	TGTGCCAGCACCCAAACAGGGGTGACCACAGATACGCAGTATTTT	CASTQTGVTTDTQYF
many	-	TRBJ2-3	TRBV12-3/TRBV12-4	TGTGCCAGCAGTTTCCTCTTCGGGGATACGCAGTATTTT	CASSFLFGDTQYF
many	-	TRBJ2-3	TRBV12-3/TRBV12-4	TGTGCCAGCAGTTTTGTGGGGCTAGCAGATACGCAGTATTTT	CASSFVGLADTQYF
many	TRBD1	TRBJ1-1	TRBV24-1	TGTGCCACCAGTACTACAGGGGGCCTGGGGACTGCTGAAGCTTTCTTT	CATSTTGGLGTAEAFF
-	TRBD1	TRBJ1-1	TRBV3-1	TGTGCCAGCAGCCCGGACAGGCTGAAATCTGAAGCTTTCTTT	CASSPDRLKSEAFF
few	-	TRBJ1-2	TRBV12-3/TRBV12-4	TGTGCCAGCAGTTACGGGGGCAGCGGCTACACCTTC	CASSYGGSGYTF
many	TRBD2	TRBJ2-1	TRBV18	TGTGCCAGCTCACCTTTAGCGGGAGGAGCCAATGAGCAGTTCTTC	CASSPLAGGANEQFF
few	TRBD1	TRBJ2-7	TRBV5-6	TGTGCCAGCAGCTTGTCCCCAGGGGGAACCTACGAGCAGTACTTC	CASSLSPGGTYEQYF
many	-	TRBJ2-5	TRBV5-1	TGCGCCAGCAGCTTGGAGGGGATGGGGGTCCAAGAGACCCAGTACTTC	CASSLEGMGVQETQYF